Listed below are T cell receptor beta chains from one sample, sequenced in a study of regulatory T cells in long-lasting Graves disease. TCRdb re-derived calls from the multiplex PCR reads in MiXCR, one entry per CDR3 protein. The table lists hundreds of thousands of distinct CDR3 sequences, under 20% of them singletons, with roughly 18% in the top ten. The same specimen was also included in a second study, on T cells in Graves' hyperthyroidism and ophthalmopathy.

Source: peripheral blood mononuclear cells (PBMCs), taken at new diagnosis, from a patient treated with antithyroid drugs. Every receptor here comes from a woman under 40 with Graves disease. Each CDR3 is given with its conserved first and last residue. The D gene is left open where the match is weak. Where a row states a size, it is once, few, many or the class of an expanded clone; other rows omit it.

CDR3 protein: CASSTGHTTSNQPQHF; CDR3 DNA: TGCGCCAGTTCGACGGGACACACAACAAGCAATCAGCCCCAGCATTTT; clone size: many; V gene: TRBV5-1; D gene: .; CDR3 length: 16; J gene: TRBJ1-5
CDR3 protein: CASSSGVALETQYF; CDR3 DNA: TGTGCCAGCAGCTCAGGGGTAGCGTTAGAGACCCAGTACTTC; clone size: .; V gene: TRBV5-4; D gene: .; CDR3 length: 14; J gene: TRBJ2-5
CDR3 protein: CASSSRGFGNTIYF; CDR3 DNA: TGTGCCAGCAGCTCCAGGGGTTTCGGAAACACCATATATTTT; clone size: many; V gene: TRBV11-2; D gene: .; CDR3 length: 14; J gene: TRBJ1-3
CDR3 protein: CASNRQGASNQPQHF; CDR3 DNA: TGTGCCAGTAATCGACAGGGGGCGAGCAATCAGCCCCAGCATTTT; clone size: many; V gene: TRBV19; D gene: TRBD1; CDR3 length: 15; J gene: TRBJ1-5
CDR3 protein: CSARGTSRLTQHF; CDR3 DNA: TGCAGTGCTAGGGGGACTTCCCGTTTGACCCAGCATTTT; clone size: many; V gene: TRBV20-1; D gene: .; CDR3 length: 13; J gene: TRBJ1-5
CDR3 protein: CASRRTTNTEAFF; CDR3 DNA: TGTGCCAGCAGGCGGACAACCAACACTGAAGCTTTCTTT; clone size: many; V gene: TRBV12-3/TRBV12-4; D gene: .; CDR3 length: 13; J gene: TRBJ1-1
CDR3 protein: CASSPLGREKVETQYF; CDR3 DNA: TGTGCCAGCTCACCTCTCGGACGGGAAAAGGTGGAGACCCAGTACTTC; clone size: .; V gene: TRBV18; D gene: .; CDR3 length: 16; J gene: TRBJ2-5
CDR3 protein: CASRRYRDRVGEQYF; CDR3 DNA: TGTGCCAGCAGGAGGTACCGGGACAGGGTGGGCGAGCAGTACTTC; clone size: many; V gene: TRBV28; D gene: TRBD1; CDR3 length: 15; J gene: TRBJ2-7
CDR3 protein: CASRSGQTQNTGELFF; CDR3 DNA: TGTGCCAGCAGATCCGGACAGACGCAGAACACCGGGGAGCTGTTTTTT; clone size: many; V gene: TRBV6-1; D gene: .; CDR3 length: 16; J gene: TRBJ2-2
CDR3 protein: CASSHSSGRAGDEQFF; CDR3 DNA: TGTGCCAGCAGCCATTCAAGCGGGAGGGCCGGGGATGAGCAGTTCTTC; clone size: many; V gene: TRBV27; D gene: TRBD2; CDR3 length: 16; J gene: TRBJ2-1
CDR3 protein: CAWSSGLADNEQFF; CDR3 DNA: TGTGCCTGGAGTTCCGGACTAGCGGACAATGAGCAGTTCTTC; clone size: .; V gene: TRBV30; D gene: TRBD2; CDR3 length: 14; J gene: TRBJ2-1
CDR3 protein: CASSVEGNTGYEQYF; CDR3 DNA: TGTGCCAGCAGCGTAGAGGGAAATACAGGGTACGAGCAGTACTTC; clone size: .; V gene: TRBV9; D gene: .; CDR3 length: 15; J gene: TRBJ2-7
CDR3 protein: CAWSRGYWGTGELFF; CDR3 DNA: TGTGCCTGGAGTAGGGGATACTGGGGCACCGGGGAGCTGTTTTTT; clone size: .; V gene: TRBV30; D gene: .; CDR3 length: 15; J gene: TRBJ2-2
CDR3 protein: CASSSQTRVLPGIYGYTF; CDR3 DNA: TGTGCCAGCAGTTCCCAGACCCGGGTCCTCCCTGGGATCTATGGCTACACCTTC; clone size: few; V gene: TRBV27; D gene: .; CDR3 length: 18; J gene: TRBJ1-2
CDR3 protein: CASSGRTGPKGYTF; CDR3 DNA: TGTGCCAGCAGCGGACGGACAGGGCCAAAAGGCTACACCTTC; clone size: .; V gene: TRBV9; D gene: TRBD1; CDR3 length: 14; J gene: TRBJ1-2
CDR3 protein: CASSLGDSENQPQHF; CDR3 DNA: TGCGCCAGCAGCTTGGGGGACAGCGAAAATCAGCCCCAGCATTTT; clone size: .; V gene: TRBV5-1; D gene: TRBD1; CDR3 length: 15; J gene: TRBJ1-5
CDR3 protein: CASSLLNEQYF; CDR3 DNA: TGTGCCAGCAGCTTATTAAACGAGCAGTACTTC; clone size: .; V gene: TRBV7-2; D gene: .; CDR3 length: 11; J gene: TRBJ2-7
CDR3 protein: CASSLRASGFYEQYF; CDR3 DNA: TGTGCCAGCAGTTTACGGGCTAGCGGGTTCTACGAGCAGTACTTC; clone size: .; V gene: TRBV27; D gene: TRBD2; CDR3 length: 15; J gene: TRBJ2-7
CDR3 protein: CASSRGGREETQYF; CDR3 DNA: TGCGCCAGCTCCCGAGGCGGGAGGGAAGAGACCCAGTACTTC; clone size: .; V gene: TRBV5-1; D gene: TRBD2; CDR3 length: 14; J gene: TRBJ2-5
CDR3 protein: CASLTGTPGHTGELFF; CDR3 DNA: TGTGCCAGCCTAACCGGGACTCCTGGGCACACCGGGGAGCTGTTTTTT; clone size: many; V gene: TRBV27; D gene: .; CDR3 length: 16; J gene: TRBJ2-2
CDR3 protein: CASSSPLGPLHF; CDR3 DNA: TGTGCCAGCAGTTCACCGTTAGGACCCCTCCACTTT; clone size: many; V gene: TRBV27; D gene: .; CDR3 length: 12; J gene: TRBJ1-6
CDR3 protein: CASRDRWHVRPRNYNEQFF; CDR3 DNA: TGTGCCAGCCGGGACCGGTGGCACGTCAGGCCCAGAAATTACAATGAGCAGTTCTTC; clone size: .; V gene: TRBV27; D gene: .; CDR3 length: 19; J gene: TRBJ2-1
CDR3 protein: CASSADREFNYGYTF; CDR3 DNA: TGCGCCAGCAGCGCGGACAGGGAATTTAACTATGGCTACACCTTC; clone size: many; V gene: TRBV5-1; D gene: TRBD1; CDR3 length: 15; J gene: TRBJ1-2
CDR3 protein: CASSQERGRGRFIDYGYTF; CDR3 DNA: TGTGCCAGCAGCCAAGAGCGAGGCAGGGGGCGCTTCATAGACTATGGCTACACCTTC; clone size: .; V gene: TRBV14; D gene: TRBD1; CDR3 length: 19; J gene: TRBJ1-2
CDR3 protein: CASNRDRDFHEQYF; CDR3 DNA: TGTGCCAGCAATAGGGACAGGGATTTCCACGAGCAGTACTTC; clone size: many; V gene: TRBV2; D gene: TRBD1; CDR3 length: 14; J gene: TRBJ2-7
CDR3 protein: CASSSGQINSPLHF; CDR3 DNA: TGTGCCAGCAGCTCCGGACAGATTAATTCACCCCTCCACTTT; clone size: many; V gene: TRBV7-9; D gene: .; CDR3 length: 14; J gene: TRBJ1-6
CDR3 protein: CASNPRVGGGYEQYF; CDR3 DNA: TGTGCCAGCAACCCTCGGGTAGGGGGGGGGTACGAGCAGTACTTC; clone size: many; V gene: TRBV28; D gene: .; CDR3 length: 15; J gene: TRBJ2-7
CDR3 protein: CASSRNSELAVTGELFF; CDR3 DNA: TGTGCCAGCAGCCGAAATTCGGAACTAGCGGTTACCGGGGAGCTGTTTTTT; clone size: many; V gene: TRBV7-3; D gene: TRBD2; CDR3 length: 17; J gene: TRBJ2-2
CDR3 protein: CASSLSPLPGIDRNSGANVLTF; CDR3 DNA: TGTGCCAGCAGCTTAAGTCCACTCCCCGGAATCGACCGAAACTCTGGGGCCAACGTCCTGACTTTC; clone size: .; V gene: TRBV7-2; D gene: .; CDR3 length: 22; J gene: TRBJ2-6
CDR3 protein: CASSSKGAQYNEQFF; CDR3 DNA: TGTGCCAGCAGTTCAAAGGGGGCCCAGTACAATGAGCAGTTCTTC; clone size: many; V gene: TRBV12-3/TRBV12-4; D gene: TRBD1; CDR3 length: 15; J gene: TRBJ2-1
CDR3 protein: CSVGWDRVGNEQFF; CDR3 DNA: TGCAGCGTTGGTTGGGACAGGGTTGGCAATGAGCAGTTCTTC; clone size: .; V gene: TRBV29-1; D gene: TRBD1; CDR3 length: 14; J gene: TRBJ2-1
CDR3 protein: CSVVGQGGYEQYF; CDR3 DNA: TGCAGCGTTGTAGGACAGGGGGGCTACGAGCAGTACTTC; clone size: many; V gene: TRBV29-1; D gene: TRBD1; CDR3 length: 13; J gene: TRBJ2-7
CDR3 protein: CASRPSGKGETQYF; CDR3 DNA: TGTGCCAGCAGGCCTTCAGGGAAAGGAGAGACCCAGTACTTC; clone size: .; V gene: TRBV28; D gene: .; CDR3 length: 14; J gene: TRBJ2-5
CDR3 protein: CASSSGPAQETQYF; CDR3 DNA: TGTGCCAGCAGTTCCGGGCCAGCCCAAGAGACCCAGTACTTC; clone size: many; V gene: TRBV28; D gene: .; CDR3 length: 14; J gene: TRBJ2-5
CDR3 protein: CASSLLQAEEEYF; CDR3 DNA: TGTGCCAGCTCACTTCTTCAAGCAGAGGAGGAGTATTTT; clone size: many; V gene: TRBV18; D gene: .; CDR3 length: 13; J gene: TRBJ2-3
CDR3 protein: CAISESERYDQPQHF; CDR3 DNA: TGTGCCATCAGTGAGTCCGAACGTTATGATCAGCCCCAGCATTTT; clone size: many; V gene: TRBV10-3; D gene: .; CDR3 length: 15; J gene: TRBJ1-5
CDR3 protein: CASDRVDSPLHF; CDR3 DNA: TGTGCCAGCGACAGGGTGGATTCACCCCTCCACTTT; clone size: few; V gene: TRBV6-1; D gene: TRBD1; CDR3 length: 12; J gene: TRBJ1-6
CDR3 protein: CASTPFRGANEQFF; CDR3 DNA: TGTGCCAGCACCCCTTTCAGGGGGGCCAATGAGCAGTTCTTC; clone size: .; V gene: TRBV12-3/TRBV12-4; D gene: .; CDR3 length: 14; J gene: TRBJ2-1
CDR3 protein: CSARPGQEAGAFF; CDR3 DNA: TGCAGTGCTAGACCGGGACAGGAAGCCGGAGCTTTCTTT; clone size: many; V gene: TRBV20-1; D gene: TRBD1; CDR3 length: 13; J gene: TRBJ1-1
CDR3 protein: CAISESEYNSNQPQHF; CDR3 DNA: TGTGCCATCAGTGAGTCTGAATATAATAGCAATCAGCCCCAGCATTTT; clone size: .; V gene: TRBV10-3; D gene: .; CDR3 length: 16; J gene: TRBJ1-5
CDR3 protein: CASSSWVGYNEQFF; CDR3 DNA: TGTGCCAGCAGTTCCTGGGTAGGTTACAATGAGCAGTTCTTC; clone size: .; V gene: TRBV7-8; D gene: .; CDR3 length: 14; J gene: TRBJ2-1
CDR3 protein: CAISTLRDISYEQYF; CDR3 DNA: TGTGCCATCAGCACCCTCCGGGACATTTCCTACGAGCAGTACTTC; clone size: many; V gene: TRBV10-3; D gene: .; CDR3 length: 15; J gene: TRBJ2-7
CDR3 protein: CSGPSGSTYNEQFF; CDR3 DNA: TGCAGTGGTCCTAGCGGGAGTACCTACAATGAGCAGTTCTTC; clone size: many; V gene: TRBV20-1; D gene: TRBD2; CDR3 length: 14; J gene: TRBJ2-1
CDR3 protein: CASSESASSGRARLNEQFF; CDR3 DNA: TGCGCCAGCAGTGAGTCTGCGTCTAGCGGGAGGGCCCGTTTAAATGAGCAGTTCTTC; clone size: .; V gene: TRBV10-1; D gene: TRBD2; CDR3 length: 19; J gene: TRBJ2-1
CDR3 protein: CASSIIRDGAGANVLTF; CDR3 DNA: TGTGCCAGTAGTATTATCCGAGATGGGGCTGGGGCCAACGTCCTGACTTTC; clone size: .; V gene: TRBV19; D gene: .; CDR3 length: 17; J gene: TRBJ2-6
CDR3 protein: CASSDYSGTSGRFNEQFF; CDR3 DNA: TGTGCCAGCAGTGACTACTCGGGGACTAGCGGGAGGTTCAATGAGCAGTTCTTC; clone size: many; V gene: TRBV28; D gene: TRBD2; CDR3 length: 18; J gene: TRBJ2-1
CDR3 protein: CASKLAGATGELFF; CDR3 DNA: TGTGCCAGCAAACTAGCGGGAGCTACCGGGGAGCTGTTTTTT; clone size: .; V gene: TRBV6-4; D gene: TRBD2; CDR3 length: 14; J gene: TRBJ2-2
CDR3 protein: CASSSAPSGRADNEQFF; CDR3 DNA: TGTGCCAGCAGCTCAGCCCCTAGCGGGAGGGCCGACAATGAGCAGTTCTTC; clone size: many; V gene: TRBV7-3; D gene: TRBD2; CDR3 length: 17; J gene: TRBJ2-1
CDR3 protein: CATSAGLAGTDTQYF; CDR3 DNA: TGTGCCACCAGCGCCGGACTAGCGGGAACAGATACGCAGTATTTT; clone size: many; V gene: TRBV15; D gene: TRBD2; CDR3 length: 15; J gene: TRBJ2-3
CDR3 protein: CASENSGTGAYQPQHF; CDR3 DNA: TGTGCCAGCGAAAATTCCGGGACAGGGGCATATCAGCCCCAGCATTTT; clone size: many; V gene: TRBV28; D gene: TRBD1; CDR3 length: 16; J gene: TRBJ1-5